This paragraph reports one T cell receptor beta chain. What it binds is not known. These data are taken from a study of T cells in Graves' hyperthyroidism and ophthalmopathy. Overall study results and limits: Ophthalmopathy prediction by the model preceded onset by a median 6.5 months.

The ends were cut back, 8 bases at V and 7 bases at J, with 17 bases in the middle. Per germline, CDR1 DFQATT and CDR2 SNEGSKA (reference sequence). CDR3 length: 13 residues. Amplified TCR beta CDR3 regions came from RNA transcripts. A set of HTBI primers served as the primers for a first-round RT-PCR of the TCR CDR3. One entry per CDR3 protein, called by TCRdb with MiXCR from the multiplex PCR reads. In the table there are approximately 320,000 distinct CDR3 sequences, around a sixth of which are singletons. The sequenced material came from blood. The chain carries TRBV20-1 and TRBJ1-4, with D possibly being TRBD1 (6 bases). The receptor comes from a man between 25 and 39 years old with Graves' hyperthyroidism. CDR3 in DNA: TGCAGTATCCAAACAGGGTTGAGTGAAAAACTGTTTTTT. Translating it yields CSIQTGLSEKLFF.